Sequencing of this TCR beta chain was carried out in a study of technical replicates of blood from several donors. Generated by immunoSEQ multiplex PCR, the TCRdb table keeps only in-frame clones and is missing some. This sample has 55,000 to 65,000 clones, with 86% found just once. From germline, CDR1 is LNHDA and CDR2 SQIVND (reference sequence). The CDR3 loop spans 14 amino acids. V shed 6 bases, J shed 5 bases, and the junction held 5 bases outside the gene matches. This clonotype was sampled from a human donor in good health. Some clones in this sample may be carry-over from other donors' samples. The material sequenced was PBMCs. The V call is TRBV19, the J call TRBJ1-2, with 11 bases matching TRBD1. CDR3 sequence: CASRGQGVGYGYTF. CDR3 bases: TGTGCCAGTAGGGGACAGGGGGTAGGATATGGCTACACCTTC. The whole variable domain, remainder taken from reference TRBV19 and TRBJ1-2, is DGGITQSPKYLFRKEGQNVTLSCEQNLNHDAMYWYRQDPGQGLRLIYYSQIVNDFQKGDIAEGYSVSREKKESFPLTVTSAQKNPTAFYLCASRGQGVGYGYTFGSGTRLTVV.